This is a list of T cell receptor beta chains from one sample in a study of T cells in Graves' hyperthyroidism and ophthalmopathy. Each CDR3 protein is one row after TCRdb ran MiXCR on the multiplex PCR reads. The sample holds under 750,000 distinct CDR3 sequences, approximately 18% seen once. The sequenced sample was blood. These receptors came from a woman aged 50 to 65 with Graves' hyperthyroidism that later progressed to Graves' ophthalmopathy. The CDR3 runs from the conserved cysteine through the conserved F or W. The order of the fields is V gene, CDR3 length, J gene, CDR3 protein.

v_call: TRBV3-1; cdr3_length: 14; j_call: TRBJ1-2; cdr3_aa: CASSQAQAKYGYTF
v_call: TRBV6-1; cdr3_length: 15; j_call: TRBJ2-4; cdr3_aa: CASSRRTEGKNIQYF
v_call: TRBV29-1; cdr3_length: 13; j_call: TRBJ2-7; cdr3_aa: CSVQRTGGYEQYF
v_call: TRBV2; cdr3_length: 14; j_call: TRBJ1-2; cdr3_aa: CASSPGPELYGYTF
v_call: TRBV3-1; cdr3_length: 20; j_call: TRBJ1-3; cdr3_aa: CASSLRAGGTLTSSGNTIYF
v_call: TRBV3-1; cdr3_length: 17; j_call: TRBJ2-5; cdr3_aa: CASSSGPGTSGEETQYF
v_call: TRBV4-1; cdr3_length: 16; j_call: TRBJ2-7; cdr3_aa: CASSQDRAGGFYEQYF
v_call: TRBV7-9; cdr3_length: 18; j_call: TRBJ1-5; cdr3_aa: CASSLTTGGGTFDQPQHF
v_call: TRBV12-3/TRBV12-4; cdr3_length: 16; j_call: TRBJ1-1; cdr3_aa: CASSLYRGNGNTEAFF
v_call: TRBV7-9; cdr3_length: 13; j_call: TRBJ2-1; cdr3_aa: CASSVGYYNEQFF
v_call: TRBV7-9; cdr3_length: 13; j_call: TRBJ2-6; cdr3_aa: CASPRRGLEVLTF
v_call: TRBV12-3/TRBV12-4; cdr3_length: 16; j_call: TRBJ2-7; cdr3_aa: CASSRDSGGGPHEQYF
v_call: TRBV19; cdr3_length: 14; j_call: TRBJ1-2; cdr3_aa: CASSIGSSNYGYTF
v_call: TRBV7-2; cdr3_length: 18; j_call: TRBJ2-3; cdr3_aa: CASSLRTSAVFLSDTQYF
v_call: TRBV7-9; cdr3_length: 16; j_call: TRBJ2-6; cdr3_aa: CASSLLSYSGANVLTF
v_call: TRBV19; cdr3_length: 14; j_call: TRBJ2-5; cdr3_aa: CASSMSRGGETQYF
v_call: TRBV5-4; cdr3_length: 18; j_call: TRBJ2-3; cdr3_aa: CASSGRGLAGERTDTQYF
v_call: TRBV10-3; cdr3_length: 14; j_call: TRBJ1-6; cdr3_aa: CAISGGENNSPLHF
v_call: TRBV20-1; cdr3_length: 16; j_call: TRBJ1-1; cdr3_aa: CSARGRPGRMNTEAFF
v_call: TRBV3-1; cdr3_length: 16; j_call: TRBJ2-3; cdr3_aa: CASSQQRDPRRDTQYF
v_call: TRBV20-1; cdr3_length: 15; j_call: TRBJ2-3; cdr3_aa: CSASGAGELTDTQYF
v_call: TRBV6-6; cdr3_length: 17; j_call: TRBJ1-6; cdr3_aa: CASSYSGQGSYNSPLHF
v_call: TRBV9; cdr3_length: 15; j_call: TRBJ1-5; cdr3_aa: CASSPTSDRDQPQHF
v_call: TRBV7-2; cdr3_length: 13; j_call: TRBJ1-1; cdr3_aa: CASRRTVNTEAFF
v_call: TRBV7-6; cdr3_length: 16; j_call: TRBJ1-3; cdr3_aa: CASSLALPGRRNTIYF
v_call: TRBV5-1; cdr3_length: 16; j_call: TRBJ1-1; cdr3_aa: CASSRKTGEVGTEAFF
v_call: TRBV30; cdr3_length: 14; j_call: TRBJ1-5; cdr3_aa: CAWSRGGNNQPQHF